The clone carrying this TCR beta chain was observed a handful of times. The antigen is undetermined. V dropped 0 bases and J dropped 1 base, with 10 bases sitting between them. The CDR3 length is 15 residues. Germline CDR1 and CDR2: SGHRS and YFSETQ. The record originates from a study of CD8 T cells in ankylosing spondylitis. Study outcomes and limitations: There was a TCR beta motif, made of several highly homologous variants, that appeared characteristic of ankylosing spondylitis blood.

TCRdb ran MiXCR on the 5' RACE reads and lists one entry per CDR3 protein. The table includes around 390,000 distinct CDR3 sequences, under 25% detected once. The sequence was obtained from a male donor with ankylosing spondylitis. J is TRBJ1-1 and V is TRBV5-1, with unresolved D. The material sequenced was blood, either unsorted or a sorted T cell fraction (not recorded which). CDR3: CASSLVVWSNTEAFF. Written as DNA, the CDR3 is TGCGCCAGCAGCTTGGTGGTTTGGTCGAACACTGAAGCTTTCTTT.